The rows below give T cell receptor beta chains drawn from one sample of a study of Ad26.COV2.S vaccination and SARS-CoV-2 variants. Here immunoSEQ multiplex PCR was the method, and the copy in TCRdb shows in-frame clones only, minus some. This table holds about 410,000 clones, about 88% found once. The sequenced sample was peripheral blood, obtained in a trial of Ad26.COV2.S vaccine versus placebo. Receptors were obtained from a person aged 18-65 years who received the Ad26.COV2.S COVID-19 vaccine or a placebo. The CDR3 runs from the conserved cysteine through the conserved F or W. D genes are given only for firm matches. Clone size is shown for a subset of rows, as once, few, many or a class of expanded clone.

V: TRBV7-9; size: NA; D: TRBD1; J: TRBJ2-1; length: 15; DNA: TGTGCCAGCAGCCCCCGGGACAGGGGGCTGAATGAGCAGTTCTTC; CDR3: CASSPRDRGLNEQFF
V: TRBV12-5; size: NA; D: TRBD2; J: TRBJ2-2; length: 15; DNA: TGTGCTAGTGGTTTGGTCGGGGGGGCGACCGGGGAGCTGTTTTTT; CDR3: CASGLVGGATGELFF
V: TRBV6-5; size: NA; D: TRBD1; J: TRBJ1-1; length: 15; DNA: TGTGCCAGCAGTTCTCCGGGACAGGGGGCGGGTGAAGCTTTCTTT; CDR3: CASSSPGQGAGEAFF
V: TRBV4-1; size: NA; D: NA; J: TRBJ1-2; length: 16; DNA: TGCGCCAGCAGCCAAGAGGATCGGGGGAGGGTTTTTGGCTACACCTTC; CDR3: CASSQEDRGRVFGYTF
V: TRBV6-1; size: NA; D: NA; J: TRBJ1-2; length: 13; DNA: TGTGCCAGCAGTGAACGAGGGGTCTATGGCTACACCTTC; CDR3: CASSERGVYGYTF
V: TRBV3-1/TRBV3-2; size: few; D: NA; J: TRBJ1-2; length: 13; DNA: TGTGCCAGCAGCCAAGGGACTCAAGGAGGCTACACCTTC; CDR3: CASSQGTQGGYTF
V: TRBV5-1; size: NA; D: NA; J: TRBJ1-2; length: 14; DNA: TGCGCCAGCAGCTTGCGGGGCGCCGAATATGGCTACACCTTC; CDR3: CASSLRGAEYGYTF
V: TRBV6-2/TRBV6-3; size: NA; D: TRBD1; J: TRBJ2-7; length: 14; DNA: TGTGCCAGCAGTTACCCAGGGGGCGCCTACGAGCAGTACTTC; CDR3: CASSYPGGAYEQYF
V: TRBV2; size: NA; D: NA; J: TRBJ2-7; length: 14; DNA: TGTGCCAGCATTGGAAGCTCTAGCGCCTACGAGCAGTACTTC; CDR3: CASIGSSSAYEQYF
V: TRBV30; size: NA; D: NA; J: TRBJ2-1; length: 15; DNA: TGTGCCTGGAGTAGGCAGGGGTCTTGGAGCAATGAGCAGTTCTTC; CDR3: CAWSRQGSWSNEQFF
V: TRBV5-1; size: once; D: TRBD2; J: TRBJ2-1; length: 15; DNA: TGCGCCAGCAGCTTGGCCGCTAGCGGGGGGCGTGAGCAGTTCTTC; CDR3: CASSLAASGGREQFF
V: TRBV3-1/TRBV3-2; size: few; D: NA; J: TRBJ1-2; length: 13; DNA: TGTGCCAGCAGCTGGGAAGCTAACTATGGCTACACCTTC; CDR3: CASSWEANYGYTF
V: TRBV7-9; size: NA; D: NA; J: TRBJ2-2; length: 12; DNA: TGTGCCAGCAGCTTCTCGATCGGGGAGCTGTTTTTT; CDR3: CASSFSIGELFF
V: TRBV6-2/TRBV6-3; size: NA; D: TRBD2; J: TRBJ2-1; length: 17; DNA: TGTGCCAGCAGTCGCCGACTAGCGGGGGGGAAAGACAATGAGCAGTTCTTC; CDR3: CASSRRLAGGKDNEQFF
V: TRBV27; size: NA; D: NA; J: TRBJ1-2; length: 14; DNA: TGTGCCAGCAGATTTTCAGGTCTTAACTATGGCTACACCTTC; CDR3: CASRFSGLNYGYTF
V: TRBV25-1; size: NA; D: TRBD1; J: TRBJ1-2; length: 15; DNA: TGTGCCACCAGTGAAAACACGGCAGGGGGGAATGGCTACACCTTC; CDR3: CATSENTAGGNGYTF
V: TRBV7-9; size: NA; D: NA; J: TRBJ1-1; length: 19; DNA: TGTGCCAGCAACCGCCCCCTAAACAGGGAAGTGTTCATGAACACTGAAGCTTTCTTT; CDR3: CASNRPLNREVFMNTEAFF
V: TRBV9; size: NA; D: TRBD1; J: TRBJ2-7; length: 15; DNA: TGTGCCAGCAGCACAGGACAGGGGGGGCCCTACGAGCAGTACTTC; CDR3: CASSTGQGGPYEQYF
V: TRBV3-1/TRBV3-2; size: few; D: NA; J: TRBJ2-5; length: 13; DNA: TGTGCCAGCAGCCAAGAACCCCCGGAGACCCAGTACTTC; CDR3: CASSQEPPETQYF
V: TRBV3-1/TRBV3-2; size: once; D: TRBD1; J: TRBJ1-4; length: 11; DNA: TGTGCCAGCAGCCAAAACCAAGACAGGGCTTTT; CDR3: CASSQNQDRAF
V: TRBV9; size: NA; D: NA; J: TRBJ1-3; length: 14; DNA: TGTGCCAGCAGCGTGGGGGCTACTGGAAACACCATATATTTT; CDR3: CASSVGATGNTIYF
V: TRBV5-1; size: NA; D: TRBD2; J: TRBJ2-5; length: 16; DNA: TGCGCCAGCAAAACTGCCGGGACTAGCCCCGGGGAGACCCAGTACTTC; CDR3: CASKTAGTSPGETQYF
V: TRBV5-1; size: NA; D: NA; J: TRBJ2-5; length: 15; DNA: TGCGCCAGCAGCCTCCGGGGGGCAATCCAAGAGACCCAGTACTTC; CDR3: CASSLRGAIQETQYF
V: TRBV19; size: NA; D: NA; J: TRBJ1-6; length: 12; DNA: TGTGCCAGTAGTGTACAACATTCACCCCTCCACTTT; CDR3: CASSVQHSPLHF
V: TRBV7-2; size: NA; D: NA; J: TRBJ1-2; length: 12; DNA: TGTGCCAGCAGCAAGAACCGATATGGCTACACCTTC; CDR3: CASSKNRYGYTF
V: TRBV29-1; size: NA; D: NA; J: TRBJ2-7; length: 11; DNA: TGCAGCGTTGAGAGGGCTAGCGAGCAGTACTTC; CDR3: CSVERASEQYF
V: TRBV6-5; size: NA; D: NA; J: TRBJ1-6; length: 14; DNA: TGTGCCAGCAGTTACTCTAGGGAGAGCTCACCCCTCCACTTT; CDR3: CASSYSRESSPLHF
V: TRBV12-5; size: NA; D: NA; J: TRBJ1-3; length: 14; DNA: TGTGCTAGTGGTTCCGGGACTGCCGGAAACACCATATATTTT; CDR3: CASGSGTAGNTIYF
V: TRBV11-2; size: NA; D: NA; J: TRBJ2-1; length: 13; DNA: TGTGCCAGCAGTTTGACGCTATTTGCTGAGCAGTTCTTC; CDR3: CASSLTLFAEQFF
V: TRBV4-2; size: NA; D: TRBD1; J: TRBJ2-2; length: 16; DNA: TGTGCCAGCAGCCTAAGGACAGGGACGAACACCGGGGAGCTGTTTTTT; CDR3: CASSLRTGTNTGELFF